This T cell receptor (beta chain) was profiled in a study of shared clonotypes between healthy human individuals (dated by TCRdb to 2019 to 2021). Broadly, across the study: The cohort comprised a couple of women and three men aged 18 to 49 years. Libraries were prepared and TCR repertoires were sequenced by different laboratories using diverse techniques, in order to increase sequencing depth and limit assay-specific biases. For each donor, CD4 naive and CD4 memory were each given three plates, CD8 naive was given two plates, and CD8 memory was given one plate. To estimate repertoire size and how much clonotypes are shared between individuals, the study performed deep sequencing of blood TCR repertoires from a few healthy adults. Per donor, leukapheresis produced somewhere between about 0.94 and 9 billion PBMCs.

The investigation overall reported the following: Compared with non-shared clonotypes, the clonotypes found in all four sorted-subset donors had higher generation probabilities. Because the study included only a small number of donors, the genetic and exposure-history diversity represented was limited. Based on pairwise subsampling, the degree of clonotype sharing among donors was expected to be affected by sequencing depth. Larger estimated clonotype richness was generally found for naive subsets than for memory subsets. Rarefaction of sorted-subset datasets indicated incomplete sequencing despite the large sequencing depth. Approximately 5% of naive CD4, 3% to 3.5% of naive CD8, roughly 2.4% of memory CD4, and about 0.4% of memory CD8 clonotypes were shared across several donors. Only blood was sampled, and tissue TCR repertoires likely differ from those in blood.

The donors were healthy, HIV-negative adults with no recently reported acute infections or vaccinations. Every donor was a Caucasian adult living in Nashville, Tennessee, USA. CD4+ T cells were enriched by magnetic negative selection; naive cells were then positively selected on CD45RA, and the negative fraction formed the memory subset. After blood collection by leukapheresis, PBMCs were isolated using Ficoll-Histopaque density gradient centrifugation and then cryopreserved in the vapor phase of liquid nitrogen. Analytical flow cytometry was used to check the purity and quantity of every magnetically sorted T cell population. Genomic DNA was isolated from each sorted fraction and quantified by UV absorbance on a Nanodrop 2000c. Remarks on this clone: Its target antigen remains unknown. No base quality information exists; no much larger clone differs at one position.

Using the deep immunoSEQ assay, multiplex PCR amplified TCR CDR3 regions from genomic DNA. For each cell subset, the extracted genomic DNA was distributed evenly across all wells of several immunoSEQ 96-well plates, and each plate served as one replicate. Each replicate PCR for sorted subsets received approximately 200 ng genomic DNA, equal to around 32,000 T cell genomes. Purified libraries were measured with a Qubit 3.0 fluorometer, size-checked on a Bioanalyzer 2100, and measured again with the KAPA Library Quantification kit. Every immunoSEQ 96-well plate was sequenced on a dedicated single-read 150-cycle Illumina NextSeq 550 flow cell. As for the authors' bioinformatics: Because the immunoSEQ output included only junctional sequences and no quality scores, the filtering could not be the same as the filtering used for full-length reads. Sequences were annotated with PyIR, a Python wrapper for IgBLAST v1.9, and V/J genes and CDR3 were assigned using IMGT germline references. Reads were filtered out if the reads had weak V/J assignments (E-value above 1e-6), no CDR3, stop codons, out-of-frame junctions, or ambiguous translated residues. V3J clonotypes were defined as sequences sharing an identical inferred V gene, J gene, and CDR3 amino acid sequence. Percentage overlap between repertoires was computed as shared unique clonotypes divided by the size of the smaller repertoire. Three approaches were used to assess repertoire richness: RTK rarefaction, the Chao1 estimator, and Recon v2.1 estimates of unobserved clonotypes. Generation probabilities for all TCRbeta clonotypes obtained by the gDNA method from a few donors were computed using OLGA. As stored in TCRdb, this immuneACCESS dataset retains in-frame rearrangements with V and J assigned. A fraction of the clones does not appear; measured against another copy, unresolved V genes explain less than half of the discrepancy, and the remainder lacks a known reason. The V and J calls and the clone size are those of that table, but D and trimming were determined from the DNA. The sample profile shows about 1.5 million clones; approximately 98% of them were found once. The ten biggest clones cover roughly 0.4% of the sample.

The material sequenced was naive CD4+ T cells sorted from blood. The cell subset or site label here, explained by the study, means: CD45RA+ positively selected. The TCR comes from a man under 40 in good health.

The DNA reads TGCGCCACCCGGGGAGCGGGAGGCACCGGGGAGCTGTTTTTT. This yields the protein CATRGAGGTGELFF. Rearrangement joined TRBV10-2 to TRBJ2-2; the central 9 bases match TRBD2. Taken from cysteine to phenylalanine, the CDR3 has 14 residues. Only the CDR3 region is kept as DNA, spanning 42 bases read in frame from base 1. CDR1 and CDR2, looked up from the germline V gene, are WSHSY and SAAADI. V is pruned by 10 bases and J by 4 bases, leaving 7 bases of the junction without a gene match.